This T cell receptor beta chain was sequenced in a study of T cells after yellow fever vaccination. Many counts were recorded for this clonotype. With V trimmed by 6 bases and J by 1 base, 14 bases remained unmatched. Germline CDR1 ENHRY, CDR2 SYGVKD. The CDR3 spans 18 residues. Via MiXCR, TCRdb re-called the 5' RACE reads, giving one row per CDR3 protein. This table has hundreds of thousands of distinct CDR3 sequences, around 3.6% appearing once. The sample consisted of PBMCs, taken on the day of the yellow fever booster vaccination. This TCR was sampled from a young man who received the YFV17D yellow fever vaccine. The V gene is TRBV10-3, the J gene TRBJ2-5; 10 bases align to TRBD2. CDR3 sequence (DNA): TGTGCCATCAGGGAGGACCGGATGGTAGCGGGGGGCCAAGAGACCCAGTACTTC. Its translation: CAIREDRMVAGGQETQYF.